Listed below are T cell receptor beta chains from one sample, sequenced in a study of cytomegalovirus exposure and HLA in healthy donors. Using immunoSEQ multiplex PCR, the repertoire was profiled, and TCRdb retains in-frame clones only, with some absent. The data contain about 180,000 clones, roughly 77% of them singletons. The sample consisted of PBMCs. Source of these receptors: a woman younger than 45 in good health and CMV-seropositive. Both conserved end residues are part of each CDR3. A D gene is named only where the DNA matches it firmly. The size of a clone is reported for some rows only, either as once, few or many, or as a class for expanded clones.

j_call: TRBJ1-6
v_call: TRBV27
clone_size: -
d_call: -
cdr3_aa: CASSFGGMVSPLHF
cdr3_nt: TGTGCCAGCAGTTTTGGAGGGATGGTGTCACCCCTCCACTTT

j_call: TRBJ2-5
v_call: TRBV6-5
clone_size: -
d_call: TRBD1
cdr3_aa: CASSPGTGGLETQYF
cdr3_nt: TGTGCCAGCAGCCCAGGGACAGGGGGATTAGAGACCCAGTACTTC

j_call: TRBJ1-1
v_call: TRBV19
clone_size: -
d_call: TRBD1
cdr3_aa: CASSLRQGNTEAFF
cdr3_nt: TGTGCCAGTAGTCTTCGACAGGGAAACACTGAAGCTTTCTTT

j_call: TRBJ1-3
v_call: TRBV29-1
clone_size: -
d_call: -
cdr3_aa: CSVVQGLSGNTIYF
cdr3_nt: TGCAGCGTTGTGCAGGGGCTCTCTGGAAACACCATATATTTT

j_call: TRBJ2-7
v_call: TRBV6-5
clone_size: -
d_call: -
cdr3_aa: CASSLRGNEQYF
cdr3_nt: TGTGCCAGCAGTCTCAGGGGAAACGAGCAGTACTTC

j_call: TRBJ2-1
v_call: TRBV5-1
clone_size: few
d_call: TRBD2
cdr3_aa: CASSLRSSGGALFNEQFF
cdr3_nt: TGCGCCAGCAGCTTGCGTTCTAGCGGGGGGGCCCTGTTCAATGAGCAGTTCTTC

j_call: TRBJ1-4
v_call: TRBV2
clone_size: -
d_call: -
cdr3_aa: CASNLGTNEKLFF
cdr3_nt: TGTGCCAGCAACCTCGGGACTAATGAAAAACTGTTTTTT

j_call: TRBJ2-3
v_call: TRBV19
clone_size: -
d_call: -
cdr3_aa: CASSIPGTVDTQYF
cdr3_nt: TGTGCCAGTAGTATCCCAGGAACAGTGGATACGCAGTATTTT

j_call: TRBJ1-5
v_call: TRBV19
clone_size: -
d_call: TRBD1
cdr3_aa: CASRRDRGRYQPQHF
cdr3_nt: TGTGCCAGTAGGAGGGACAGGGGTAGATATCAGCCCCAGCATTTT

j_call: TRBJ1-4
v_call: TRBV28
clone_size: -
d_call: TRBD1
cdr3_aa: CASSAGTGPGGEKLFF
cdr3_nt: TGTGCCAGCAGTGCCGGGACAGGGCCTGGCGGTGAAAAACTGTTTTTT

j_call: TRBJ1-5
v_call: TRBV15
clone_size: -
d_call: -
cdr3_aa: CATSRDRFVDWFSIQPQHF
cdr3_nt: TGTGCCACCAGCAGAGACAGGTTCGTTGATTGGTTTTCCATTCAGCCCCAGCATTTT

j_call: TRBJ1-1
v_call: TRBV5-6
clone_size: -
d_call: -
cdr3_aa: CASSLRGRGTEAFF
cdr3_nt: TGTGCCAGCAGCCTACGGGGGCGGGGGACTGAAGCTTTCTTT

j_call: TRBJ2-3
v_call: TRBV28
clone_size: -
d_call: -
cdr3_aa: CASSLITGSTDTQYF
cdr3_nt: TGTGCCAGCAGCCTGATCACAGGGAGCACAGATACGCAGTATTTT

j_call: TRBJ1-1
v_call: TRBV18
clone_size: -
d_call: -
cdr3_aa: CASSPPQGRDTEAFF
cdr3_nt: TGTGCCAGCTCACCGCCACAGGGAAGGGACACTGAAGCTTTCTTT

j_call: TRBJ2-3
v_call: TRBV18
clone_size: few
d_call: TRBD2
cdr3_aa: CASSPGLAGTTDTQYF
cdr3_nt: TGTGCCAGCTCACCCGGACTAGCGGGTACAACAGATACGCAGTATTTT

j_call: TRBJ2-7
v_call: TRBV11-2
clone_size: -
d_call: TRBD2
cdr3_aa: CASSLPLGGVSSGSYEQYF
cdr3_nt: TGTGCCAGCAGTCTTCCCTTGGGGGGGGTGTCCTCTGGTTCCTACGAGCAGTACTTC

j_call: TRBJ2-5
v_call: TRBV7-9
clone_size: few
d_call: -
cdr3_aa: CASSFPSGPETQYF
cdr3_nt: TGTGCCAGCAGCTTCCCCTCAGGGCCAGAGACCCAGTACTTC

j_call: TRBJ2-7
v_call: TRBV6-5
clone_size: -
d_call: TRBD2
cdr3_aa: CASSRGGGAYEQYF
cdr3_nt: TGTGCCAGCAGTCGGGGCGGGGGGGCCTACGAGCAGTACTTC

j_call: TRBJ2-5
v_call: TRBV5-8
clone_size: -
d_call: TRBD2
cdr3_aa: CASSWGGTSGKETQYF
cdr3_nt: TGTGCCAGCAGCTGGGGGGGGACTAGCGGAAAAGAGACCCAGTACTTC

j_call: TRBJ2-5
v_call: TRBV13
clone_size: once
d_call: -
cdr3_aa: CASSPTAGAGETQYF
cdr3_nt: TGTGCCAGCAGCCCAACAGCAGGAGCAGGGGAGACCCAGTACTTC

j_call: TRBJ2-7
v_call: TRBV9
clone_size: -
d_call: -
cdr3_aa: CASSPSGGPYEQYF
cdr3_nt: TGTGCCAGCAGCCCTTCTGGAGGTCCCTACGAGCAGTACTTC

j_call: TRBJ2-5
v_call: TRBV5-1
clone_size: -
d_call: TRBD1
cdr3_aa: CASSLGTGQETQYF
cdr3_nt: TGCGCCAGCAGCTTGGGGACAGGGCAGGAGACCCAGTACTTC

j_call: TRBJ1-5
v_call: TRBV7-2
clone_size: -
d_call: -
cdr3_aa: CASSLGRGNQPQHF
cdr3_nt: TGTGCCAGCAGCTTAGGTCGGGGGAATCAGCCCCAGCATTTT

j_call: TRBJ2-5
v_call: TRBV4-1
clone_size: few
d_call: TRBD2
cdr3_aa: CASSQDRTSGGKTQYF
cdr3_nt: TGCGCCAGCAGCCAAGACCGGACTAGCGGGGGAAAGACCCAGTACTTC

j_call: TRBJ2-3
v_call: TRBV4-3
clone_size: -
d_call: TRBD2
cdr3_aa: CASSHVAGGITDTQYF
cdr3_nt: TGCGCCAGCAGCCATGTAGCGGGGGGGATCACAGATACGCAGTATTTT

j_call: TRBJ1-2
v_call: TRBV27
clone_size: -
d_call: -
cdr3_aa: CASSLSGGESGYTF
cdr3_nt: TGTGCCAGCAGTTTATCAGGGGGTGAGAGTGGCTACACCTTC

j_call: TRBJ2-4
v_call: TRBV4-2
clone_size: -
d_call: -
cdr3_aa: CASSQDTYLKTKNIQYF
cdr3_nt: TGTGCCAGCAGCCAAGATACGTACTTAAAGACCAAAAACATTCAGTACTTC

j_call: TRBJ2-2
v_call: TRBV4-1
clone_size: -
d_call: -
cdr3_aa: CASSQDRQGSTGELFF
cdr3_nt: TGCGCCAGCAGCCAAGATCGGCAGGGGAGCACCGGGGAGCTGTTTTTT

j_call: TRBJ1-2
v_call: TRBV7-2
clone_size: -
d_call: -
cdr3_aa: CASRPTAGYGYTF
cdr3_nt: TGTGCCAGCAGACCAACAGCGGGCTATGGCTACACCTTC

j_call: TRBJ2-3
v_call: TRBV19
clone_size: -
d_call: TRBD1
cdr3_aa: CASSTGQGVGLTDTQYF
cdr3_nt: TGTGCCAGTAGTACGGGACAGGGGGTAGGATTAACAGATACGCAGTATTTT

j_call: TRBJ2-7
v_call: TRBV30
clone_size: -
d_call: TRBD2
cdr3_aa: CAWSVRRTSSNEQYF
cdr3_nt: TGTGCCTGGAGTGTACGGAGGACTAGCTCCAACGAGCAGTACTTC

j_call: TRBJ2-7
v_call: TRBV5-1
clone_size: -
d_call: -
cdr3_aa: CVSRRGASTYEQYF
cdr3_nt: TGCGTCAGCCGGCGTGGGGCTTCAACCTACGAGCAGTACTTC

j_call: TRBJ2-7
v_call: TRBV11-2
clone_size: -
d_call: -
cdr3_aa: CASSSGLRDEQYF
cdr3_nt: TGTGCCAGCAGCTCGGGACTGAGAGACGAGCAGTACTTC

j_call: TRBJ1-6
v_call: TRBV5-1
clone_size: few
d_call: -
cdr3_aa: CASSLVGDIVSPLHF
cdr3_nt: TGCGCCAGCAGCTTGGTGGGAGACATTGTTTCACCCCTCCACTTT

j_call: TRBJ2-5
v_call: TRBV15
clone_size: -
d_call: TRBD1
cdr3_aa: CATSSGGRETQYF
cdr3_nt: TGTGCCACCAGCTCAGGGGGCCGAGAGACCCAGTACTTC

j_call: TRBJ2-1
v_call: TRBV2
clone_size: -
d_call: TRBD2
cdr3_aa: CASSRLAGGQREQFF
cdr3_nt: TGTGCCAGCAGTCGACTAGCGGGGGGGCAGCGTGAGCAGTTCTTC